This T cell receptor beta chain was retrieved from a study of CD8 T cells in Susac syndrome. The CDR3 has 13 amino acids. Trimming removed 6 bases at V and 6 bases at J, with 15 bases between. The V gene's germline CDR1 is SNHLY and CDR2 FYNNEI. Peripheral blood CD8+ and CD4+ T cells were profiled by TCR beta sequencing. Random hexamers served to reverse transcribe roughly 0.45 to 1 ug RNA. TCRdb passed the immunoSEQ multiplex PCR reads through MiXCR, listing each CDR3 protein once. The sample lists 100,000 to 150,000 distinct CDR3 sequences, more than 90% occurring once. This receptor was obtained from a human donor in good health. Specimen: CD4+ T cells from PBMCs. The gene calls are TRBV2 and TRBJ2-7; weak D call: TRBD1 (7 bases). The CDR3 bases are TGTGCCAGCAGCAGGGGGACTGGGCGCGAGCAGTACTTC. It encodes CASSRGTGREQYF.